These T cell receptor beta chains were read from a single sample in a study of control samples from healthy donors and cancer patients. Method: immunoSEQ multiplex PCR; TCRdb's copy keeps in-frame clones and lacks some. The table has 65,000 to 80,000 clones, around 90% seen once. The sample consisted of PBMCs. The receptors stem from a woman aged 55-69 years with head and neck cancer. Both conserved end residues are part of each CDR3. Fields, in order: D gene, J gene, V gene, clone size, CDR3 protein, CDR3 DNA. The D gene is left open where the match is weak. Size tells how often a clone was seen (once, few, many) or the class of an expanded clone, and some rows leave it out.

d_call: -; j_call: TRBJ1-1; v_call: TRBV7-9; clone_size: -; cdr3_aa: CASSLRQDNTEAFF; cdr3_nt: TGTGCCAGCAGCTTAAGGCAGGACAACACTGAAGCTTTCTTT
d_call: TRBD2; j_call: TRBJ2-1; v_call: TRBV9; clone_size: -; cdr3_aa: CASSVLAGAGHNEQFF; cdr3_nt: TGTGCCAGCAGCGTTCTAGCGGGAGCGGGGCACAATGAGCAGTTCTTC
d_call: -; j_call: TRBJ1-5; v_call: TRBV7-2; clone_size: -; cdr3_aa: CASSLAGSGNQPQHF; cdr3_nt: TGTGCCAGCAGCTTAGCTGGGTCTGGCAATCAGCCCCAGCATTTT
d_call: TRBD2; j_call: TRBJ2-7; v_call: TRBV30; clone_size: -; cdr3_aa: CAWSEGTSGRYEQYF; cdr3_nt: TGTGCCTGGAGTGAGGGGACTAGCGGGAGGTACGAGCAGTACTTC
d_call: -; j_call: TRBJ1-2; v_call: TRBV7-2; clone_size: -; cdr3_aa: CASSFTLVNYGYTF; cdr3_nt: TGTGCCAGCAGCTTTACGTTGGTTAACTATGGCTACACCTTC
d_call: -; j_call: TRBJ2-3; v_call: TRBV7-9; clone_size: -; cdr3_aa: CASSSGPYTDTQYF; cdr3_nt: TGTGCCAGCAGCTCGGGACCGTACACAGATACGCAGTATTTT
d_call: -; j_call: TRBJ2-5; v_call: TRBV27; clone_size: -; cdr3_aa: CASSFQNSGATQYF; cdr3_nt: TGTGCCAGCAGTTTTCAAAATTCGGGTGCGACCCAGTACTTC
d_call: -; j_call: TRBJ1-1; v_call: TRBV4-2; clone_size: -; cdr3_aa: CASSQVGGPLNTEAFF; cdr3_nt: TGTGCCAGCAGCCAAGTAGGGGGACCTTTGAACACTGAAGCTTTCTTT
d_call: -; j_call: TRBJ2-3; v_call: TRBV7-8; clone_size: -; cdr3_aa: CASSSWDTDTQYF; cdr3_nt: TGTGCCAGCAGCTCCTGGGACACCGATACGCAGTATTTT
d_call: -; j_call: TRBJ2-5; v_call: TRBV2; clone_size: -; cdr3_aa: CASSLTQQETQYF; cdr3_nt: TGTGCCAGCAGTCTAACACAGCAAGAGACCCAGTACTTC
d_call: TRBD2; j_call: TRBJ2-7; v_call: TRBV5-1; clone_size: -; cdr3_aa: CASSLGLAGGSMRLKTSYEQYF; cdr3_nt: TGCGCCAGCAGCCTCGGGCTAGCGGGAGGTTCCATGCGTCTAAAAACCTCCTACGAGCAGTACTTC
d_call: TRBD1; j_call: TRBJ2-2; v_call: TRBV6-1; clone_size: -; cdr3_aa: CASSALTGANTGELFF; cdr3_nt: TGTGCCAGCAGTGCCTTGACAGGGGCCAACACCGGGGAGCTGTTTTTT
d_call: TRBD2; j_call: TRBJ2-2; v_call: TRBV10-3; clone_size: -; cdr3_aa: CAISSGRATGELFF; cdr3_nt: TGTGCCATCAGTAGCGGGAGGGCCACCGGGGAGCTGTTTTTT
d_call: -; j_call: TRBJ2-7; v_call: TRBV5-1; clone_size: -; cdr3_aa: CASSLGFRTHERQYF; cdr3_nt: TGCGCCAGCAGCTTGGGGTTCAGGACGCACGAACGGCAGTACTTC
d_call: -; j_call: TRBJ1-1; v_call: TRBV3-1/TRBV3-2; clone_size: -; cdr3_aa: CASSRWNMNTEAFF; cdr3_nt: TGTGCCAGCAGCCGGTGGAACATGAACACTGAAGCTTTCTTT
d_call: -; j_call: TRBJ1-1; v_call: TRBV6-5; clone_size: -; cdr3_aa: CASSYRTEAFF; cdr3_nt: TGTGCCAGCAGTTATCGGACTGAAGCTTTCTTT
d_call: TRBD1; j_call: TRBJ1-4; v_call: TRBV6-5; clone_size: -; cdr3_aa: CASSYDRDRNEKLFF; cdr3_nt: TGTGCCAGCAGTTACGACCGGGACAGAAATGAAAAACTGTTTTTT
d_call: -; j_call: TRBJ2-1; v_call: TRBV4-2; clone_size: -; cdr3_aa: CASSQVGPGSSYNEQFF; cdr3_nt: TGTGCCAGCAGCCAAGTCGGTCCCGGCAGCTCCTACAATGAGCAGTTCTTC
d_call: TRBD2; j_call: TRBJ2-3; v_call: TRBV5-1; clone_size: -; cdr3_aa: CASSLNIAGGSTDTQYF; cdr3_nt: TGCGCCAGCAGCTTGAATATAGCGGGAGGAAGCACAGATACGCAGTATTTT
d_call: -; j_call: TRBJ2-3; v_call: TRBV19; clone_size: -; cdr3_aa: CASSDPTGPTLNTQYF; cdr3_nt: TGTGCCAGTTCCGACCCAACCGGGCCTACCTTGAATACGCAGTATTTT
d_call: TRBD1; j_call: TRBJ1-5; v_call: TRBV28; clone_size: -; cdr3_aa: CASSLLGQGNQPQHF; cdr3_nt: TGTGCCAGCAGTTTGTTGGGACAGGGGAATCAGCCCCAGCATTTT
d_call: TRBD2; j_call: TRBJ2-7; v_call: TRBV7-2; clone_size: -; cdr3_aa: CASSSAATSPYEQYF; cdr3_nt: TGTGCCAGCAGCTCCGCTGCGACTAGCCCCTACGAGCAGTACTTC
d_call: TRBD1; j_call: TRBJ1-2; v_call: TRBV11-2; clone_size: -; cdr3_aa: CASSPDRGITYYGYTF; cdr3_nt: TGTGCCAGCAGTCCGGACAGGGGAATTACGTACTATGGCTACACCTTC
d_call: TRBD2; j_call: TRBJ2-1; v_call: TRBV2; clone_size: once; cdr3_aa: CASRQLAGEYNEQFF; cdr3_nt: TGTGCCAGCAGGCAACTAGCGGGAGAGTACAATGAGCAGTTCTTC
d_call: TRBD1; j_call: TRBJ2-2; v_call: TRBV6-6; clone_size: once; cdr3_aa: CASSLKQGTGGELFF; cdr3_nt: TGTGCCAGCAGCCTTAAACAGGGGACGGGCGGGGAGCTGTTTTTT
d_call: TRBD2; j_call: TRBJ2-7; v_call: TRBV5-1; clone_size: -; cdr3_aa: CASSLEGTSGVMNYEQYF; cdr3_nt: TGCGCCAGCAGCTTGGAGGGAACTAGCGGGGTGATGAACTACGAGCAGTACTTC
d_call: -; j_call: TRBJ1-6; v_call: TRBV3-1/TRBV3-2; clone_size: many; cdr3_aa: CASSRTVRSSPLHF; cdr3_nt: TGTGCCAGCAGCCGGACAGTTAGAAGTTCACCCCTCCACTTT
d_call: TRBD1; j_call: TRBJ2-1; v_call: TRBV3-1/TRBV3-2; clone_size: -; cdr3_aa: CASSQRGGTGLYNEQFF; cdr3_nt: TGTGCCAGCAGCCAAAGGGGGGGGACAGGGCTATACAATGAGCAGTTCTTC
d_call: -; j_call: TRBJ2-5; v_call: TRBV5-1; clone_size: -; cdr3_aa: CASSLVGVAGQETQYF; cdr3_nt: TGCGCCAGCAGCTTGGTGGGTGTTGCAGGGCAAGAGACCCAGTACTTC
d_call: -; j_call: TRBJ1-1; v_call: TRBV19; clone_size: -; cdr3_aa: CASSLSIHFNTEAFF; cdr3_nt: TGTGCCAGTAGTCTCTCGATACACTTTAACACTGAAGCTTTCTTT
d_call: TRBD2; j_call: TRBJ2-3; v_call: TRBV5-1; clone_size: once; cdr3_aa: CASSLGLAGDSTVRDTQYF; cdr3_nt: TGCGCCAGCAGCTTGGGACTAGCGGGAGACTCAACCGTTCGGGATACGCAGTATTTT
d_call: -; j_call: TRBJ2-5; v_call: TRBV27; clone_size: once; cdr3_aa: CASSLMGSETQYF; cdr3_nt: TGTGCCAGCAGTTTAATGGGAAGCGAGACCCAGTACTTC
d_call: -; j_call: TRBJ1-2; v_call: TRBV30; clone_size: once; cdr3_aa: CAWSVREPAYGYTF; cdr3_nt: TGTGCCTGGAGTGTCCGGGAGCCGGCCTATGGCTACACCTTC
d_call: -; j_call: TRBJ2-2; v_call: TRBV6-5; clone_size: -; cdr3_aa: CASSRGLANTGELFF; cdr3_nt: TGTGCCAGCAGTCGGGGGCTGGCGAACACCGGGGAGCTGTTTTTT
d_call: TRBD2; j_call: TRBJ2-5; v_call: TRBV10-3; clone_size: -; cdr3_aa: CAISELAGAGETQYF; cdr3_nt: TGTGCCATCAGTGAGCTAGCGGGAGCGGGAGAGACCCAGTACTTC
d_call: -; j_call: TRBJ2-5; v_call: TRBV7-2; clone_size: -; cdr3_aa: CASSNIGVAVQETQYF; cdr3_nt: TGTGCCAGCAGCAATATTGGGGTAGCGGTACAAGAGACCCAGTACTTC
d_call: TRBD1; j_call: TRBJ1-1; v_call: TRBV7-9; clone_size: -; cdr3_aa: CASSREAGTGGSEAFF; cdr3_nt: TGTGCCAGCAGCCGAGAAGCAGGGACAGGGGGATCAGAAGCTTTCTTT
d_call: -; j_call: TRBJ1-1; v_call: TRBV5-1; clone_size: -; cdr3_aa: CASSSLLNTEAFF; cdr3_nt: TGCGCCAGCAGCTCCTTATTGAACACTGAAGCTTTCTTT
d_call: TRBD1; j_call: TRBJ2-1; v_call: TRBV5-6; clone_size: few; cdr3_aa: CASSLGAGGWNEQFF; cdr3_nt: TGTGCCAGCAGCTTGGGGGCAGGGGGTTGGAATGAGCAGTTCTTC
d_call: TRBD1; j_call: TRBJ1-5; v_call: TRBV19; clone_size: few; cdr3_aa: CASSPTGGSQPQHF; cdr3_nt: TGTGCCAGTAGCCCGACAGGGGGCAGTCAGCCCCAGCATTTT
d_call: TRBD2; j_call: TRBJ2-1; v_call: TRBV10-3; clone_size: -; cdr3_aa: CAIRELAGEYNEQFF; cdr3_nt: TGTGCCATCAGGGAACTAGCGGGAGAATACAATGAGCAGTTCTTC
d_call: -; j_call: TRBJ2-7; v_call: TRBV6-6; clone_size: -; cdr3_aa: CASSLGTPPSEQYF; cdr3_nt: TGTGCCAGCAGTCTTGGGACTCCGCCTTCCGAGCAGTACTTC
d_call: TRBD2; j_call: TRBJ2-1; v_call: TRBV5-5; clone_size: -; cdr3_aa: CASSQFSGSSYNEQFF; cdr3_nt: TGTGCCAGCAGTCAATTCAGCGGGAGCTCCTACAATGAGCAGTTCTTC
d_call: -; j_call: TRBJ1-5; v_call: TRBV3-1/TRBV3-2; clone_size: -; cdr3_aa: CASSQGLGGVGNQPQHF; cdr3_nt: TGTGCCAGCAGCCAAGGTCTCGGAGGAGTTGGCAATCAGCCCCAGCATTTT
d_call: TRBD2; j_call: TRBJ2-1; v_call: TRBV7-3; clone_size: -; cdr3_aa: CASSQGLAGGPRFF; cdr3_nt: TGTGCCAGCAGCCAGGGACTAGCGGGAGGGCCCCGGTTCTTC
d_call: TRBD2; j_call: TRBJ2-1; v_call: TRBV5-1; clone_size: -; cdr3_aa: CASSQSGRTYNEQFF; cdr3_nt: TGCGCCAGCAGCCAAAGCGGGAGGACCTACAATGAGCAGTTCTTC
d_call: -; j_call: TRBJ1-2; v_call: TRBV6-2/TRBV6-3; clone_size: few; cdr3_aa: CASSKRGGHYTF; cdr3_nt: TGTGCCAGCAGCAAACGGGGGGGCCACTACACCTTC
d_call: -; j_call: TRBJ2-7; v_call: TRBV2; clone_size: -; cdr3_aa: CASSVLHYEQYF; cdr3_nt: TGTGCCAGCAGTGTGCTCCACTACGAGCAGTACTTC
d_call: -; j_call: TRBJ2-2; v_call: TRBV3-1/TRBV3-2; clone_size: -; cdr3_aa: CASSQVTGELFF; cdr3_nt: TGTGCCAGCAGCCAAGTCACCGGGGAGCTGTTTTTT
d_call: TRBD1; j_call: TRBJ1-6; v_call: TRBV28; clone_size: once; cdr3_aa: CASSDRGLSSYNSPLHF; cdr3_nt: TGTGCCAGCAGTGACAGGGGGCTAAGCTCCTATAATTCACCCCTCCACTTT
d_call: TRBD2; j_call: TRBJ2-7; v_call: TRBV7-2; clone_size: -; cdr3_aa: CASSSRTSGPSSYEQYF; cdr3_nt: TGTGCCAGCAGCTCTAGGACTAGCGGGCCCAGCTCCTACGAGCAGTACTTC
d_call: -; j_call: TRBJ2-7; v_call: TRBV6-6; clone_size: -; cdr3_aa: CASSFEPGEGYEQYF; cdr3_nt: TGTGCCAGCAGTTTCGAGCCAGGTGAAGGCTACGAGCAGTACTTC
d_call: -; j_call: TRBJ2-5; v_call: TRBV7-9; clone_size: -; cdr3_aa: CASRGSLQETQYF; cdr3_nt: TGTGCCAGCAGGGGGTCTCTCCAAGAGACCCAGTACTTC
d_call: TRBD2; j_call: TRBJ2-5; v_call: TRBV7-3; clone_size: -; cdr3_aa: CATLGGGYQETQYF; cdr3_nt: TGTGCCACCCTCGGGGGGGGGTACCAAGAGACCCAGTACTTC
d_call: -; j_call: TRBJ1-2; v_call: TRBV5-1; clone_size: -; cdr3_aa: CASSLPGGDNYGYTF; cdr3_nt: TGCGCCAGCAGCCTGCCTGGGGGGGATAACTATGGCTACACCTTC
d_call: TRBD2; j_call: TRBJ2-1; v_call: TRBV27; clone_size: -; cdr3_aa: CASSPVAGPWNEQFF; cdr3_nt: TGTGCCAGCAGTCCTGTAGCGGGCCCTTGGAATGAGCAGTTCTTC
d_call: TRBD1; j_call: TRBJ1-5; v_call: TRBV5-8; clone_size: -; cdr3_aa: CASSLRTGGSGQPQHF; cdr3_nt: TGTGCCAGCAGCCTACGGACAGGGGGCTCAGGTCAGCCCCAGCATTTT
d_call: -; j_call: TRBJ1-1; v_call: TRBV19; clone_size: -; cdr3_aa: CASSLSMNTEAFF; cdr3_nt: TGTGCCAGTAGTCTCTCCATGAACACTGAAGCTTTCTTT
d_call: -; j_call: TRBJ2-2; v_call: TRBV29-1; clone_size: -; cdr3_aa: CSVDGSGGELFF; cdr3_nt: TGCAGCGTTGACGGGAGCGGCGGGGAGCTGTTTTTT